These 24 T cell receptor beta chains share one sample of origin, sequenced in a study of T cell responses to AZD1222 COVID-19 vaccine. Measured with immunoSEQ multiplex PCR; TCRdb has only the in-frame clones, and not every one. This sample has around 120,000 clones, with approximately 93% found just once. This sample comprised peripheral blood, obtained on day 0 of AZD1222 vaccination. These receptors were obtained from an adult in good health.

CDR3 protein: CASSISKIQETQYF. The CDR3 DNA reads as TGTGCCAGTAGTATTTCTAAGATTCAAGAGACCCAGTACTTC. V and J are TRBV19 and TRBJ2-5; D gene unclear. This CDR3 comprises 14 residues. Trimming cost V 3 bases and J 2 bases, with 10 bases left between them. The V gene's germline CDR1 is LNHDA and CDR2 SQIVND (reference sequence). The full variable domain, in which reference TRBV19 and TRBJ2-5 provide the parts outside the CDR3, is DGGITQSPKYLFRKEGQNVTLSCEQNLNHDAMYWYRQDPGQGLRLIYYSQIVNDFQKGDIAEGYSVSREKKESFPLTVTSAQKNPTAFYLCASSISKIQETQYFGPGTRLLVL.

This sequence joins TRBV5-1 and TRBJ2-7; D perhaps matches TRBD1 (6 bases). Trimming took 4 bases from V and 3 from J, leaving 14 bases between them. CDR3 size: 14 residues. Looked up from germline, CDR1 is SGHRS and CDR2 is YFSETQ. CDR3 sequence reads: CASSHRDTGYEQYF. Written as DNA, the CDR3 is TGCGCCAGCAGCCACCGGGACACCGGCTACGAGCAGTACTTC.

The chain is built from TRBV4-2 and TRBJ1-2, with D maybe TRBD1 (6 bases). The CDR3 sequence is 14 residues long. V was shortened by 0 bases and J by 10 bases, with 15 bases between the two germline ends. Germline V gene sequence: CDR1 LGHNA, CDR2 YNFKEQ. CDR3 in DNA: TGTGCCAGCAGCCAAGAACAGGGTTCTGTGATCTACACCTTC. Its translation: CASSQEQGSVIYTF.

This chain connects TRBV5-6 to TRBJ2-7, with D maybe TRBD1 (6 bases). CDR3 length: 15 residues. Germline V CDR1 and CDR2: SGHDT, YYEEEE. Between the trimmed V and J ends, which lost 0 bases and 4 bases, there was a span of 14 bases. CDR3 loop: CASSLEGEGRYEQYF. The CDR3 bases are TGTGCCAGCAGCTTGGAGGGGGAAGGCAGGTACGAGCAGTACTTC.

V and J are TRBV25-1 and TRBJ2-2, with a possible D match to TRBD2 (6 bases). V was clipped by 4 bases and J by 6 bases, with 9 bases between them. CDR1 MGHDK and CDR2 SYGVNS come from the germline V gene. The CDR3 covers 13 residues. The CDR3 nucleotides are TGTGCCAGCAGTGGAATAGCGGCCGGGGAGCTGTTTTTT. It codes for CASSGIAAGELFF.

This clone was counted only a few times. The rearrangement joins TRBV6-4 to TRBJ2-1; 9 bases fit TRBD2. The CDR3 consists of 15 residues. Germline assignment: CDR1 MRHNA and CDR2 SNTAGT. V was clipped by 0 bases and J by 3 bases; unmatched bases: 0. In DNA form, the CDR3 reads TGTGCCAGCAGTGACTCACTAGCGGGCTACAATGAGCAGTTCTTC. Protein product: CASSDSLAGYNEQFF.

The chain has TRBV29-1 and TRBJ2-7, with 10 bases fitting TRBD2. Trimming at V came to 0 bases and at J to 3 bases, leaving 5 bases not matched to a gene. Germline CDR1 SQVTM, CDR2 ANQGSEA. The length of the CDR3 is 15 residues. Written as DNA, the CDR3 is TGCAGCGTTGAAGATAGGGCTAGCGGGAGCTACGAGCAGTACTTC. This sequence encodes CSVEDRASGSYEQYF.

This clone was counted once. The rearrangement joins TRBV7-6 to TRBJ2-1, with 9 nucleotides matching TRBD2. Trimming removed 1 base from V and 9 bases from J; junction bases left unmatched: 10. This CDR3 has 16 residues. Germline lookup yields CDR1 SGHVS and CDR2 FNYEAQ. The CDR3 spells CASSLVWAGGPLEQFF. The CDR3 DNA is TGTGCCAGCAGCTTAGTTTGGGCGGGAGGGCCCCTTGAGCAGTTCTTC.

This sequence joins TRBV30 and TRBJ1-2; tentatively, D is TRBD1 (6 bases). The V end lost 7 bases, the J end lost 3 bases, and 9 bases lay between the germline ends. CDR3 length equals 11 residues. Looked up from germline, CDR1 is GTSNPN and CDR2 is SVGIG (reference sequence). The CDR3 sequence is CASGQYYGYTF. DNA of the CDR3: TGTGCCTCAGGACAGTACTATGGCTACACCTTC.

The CDR3: CASSTPGTGVGYTF. CDR3 nucleotide sequence: TGTGCCAGCAGCACCCCCGGGACAGGGGTTGGCTACACCTTC. The chain links TRBV5-6 to TRBJ1-2, with 10 bases matching TRBD1. The V segment lost 4 bases and the J segment 7 bases; nucleotides outside the gene matches: 7. CDR3 length equals 14 residues. Germline V gives CDR1 SGHDT, CDR2 YYEEEE.

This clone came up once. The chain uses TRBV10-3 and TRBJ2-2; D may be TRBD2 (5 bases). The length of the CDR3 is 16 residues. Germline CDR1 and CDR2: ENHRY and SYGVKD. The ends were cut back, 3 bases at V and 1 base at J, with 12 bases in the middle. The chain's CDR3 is CAISDPLALNTGELFF. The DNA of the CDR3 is TGTGCCATCAGTGACCCCCTAGCTCTGAACACCGGGGAGCTGTTTTTT.

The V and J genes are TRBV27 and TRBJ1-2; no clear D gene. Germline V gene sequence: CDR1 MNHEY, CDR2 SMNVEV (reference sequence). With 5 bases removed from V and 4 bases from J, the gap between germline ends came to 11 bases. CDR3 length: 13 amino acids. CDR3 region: CASSPAGVYGYTF. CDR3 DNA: TGTGCCAGCAGTCCCGCAGGAGTCTATGGCTACACCTTC.

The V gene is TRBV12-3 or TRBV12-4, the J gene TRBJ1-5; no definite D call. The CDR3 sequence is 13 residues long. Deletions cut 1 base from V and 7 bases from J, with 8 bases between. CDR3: CASSLGTAQPQHF. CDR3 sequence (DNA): TGTGCCAGCAGTTTAGGTACGGCGCAGCCCCAGCATTTT.

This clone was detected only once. The CDR3 spells CASSLVALAGGSETQYF. As DNA, the CDR3 is TGTGCCAGCAGCTTAGTGGCCCTAGCGGGGGGTAGCGAGACCCAGTACTTC. The chain couples TRBV7-7 to TRBJ2-5; 11 bases match TRBD2. The germline V gene encodes CDR1 SSHAT and CDR2 FNYEAQ (reference sequence). This CDR3 is built from 17 residues. V lost 1 base to trimming and J lost 5 bases; unmatched junction nucleotides: 9.

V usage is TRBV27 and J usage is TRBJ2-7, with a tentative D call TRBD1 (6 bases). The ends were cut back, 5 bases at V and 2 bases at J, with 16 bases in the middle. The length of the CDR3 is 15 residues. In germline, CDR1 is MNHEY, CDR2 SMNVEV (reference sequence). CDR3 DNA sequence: TGTGCCAGCAGTCCCCGATGGGGGCAAACCTACGAGCAGTACTTC. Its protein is CASSPRWGQTYEQYF.

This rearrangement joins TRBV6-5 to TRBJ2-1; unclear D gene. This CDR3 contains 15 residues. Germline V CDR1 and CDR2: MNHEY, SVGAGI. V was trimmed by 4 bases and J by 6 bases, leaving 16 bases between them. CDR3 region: CASSSLRPPVNEQFF. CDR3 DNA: TGTGCCAGCAGTTCCCTGAGGCCCCCGGTCAATGAGCAGTTCTTC.

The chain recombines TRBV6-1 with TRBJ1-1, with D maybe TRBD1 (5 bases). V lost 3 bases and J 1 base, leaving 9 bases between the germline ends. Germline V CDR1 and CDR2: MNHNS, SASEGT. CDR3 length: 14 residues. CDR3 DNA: TGTGCCAGCAGTGAGTCAGGGCGGAACACTGAAGCTTTCTTT. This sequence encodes CASSESGRNTEAFF.

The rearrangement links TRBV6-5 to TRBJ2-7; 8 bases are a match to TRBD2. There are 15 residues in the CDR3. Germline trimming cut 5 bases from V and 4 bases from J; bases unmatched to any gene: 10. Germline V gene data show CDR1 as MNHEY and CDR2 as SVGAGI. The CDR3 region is CASSPQGAGEYEQYF. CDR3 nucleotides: TGTGCCAGCAGTCCCCAGGGAGCGGGAGAGTACGAGCAGTACTTC.

The CDR3 sequence: CAWSVVDTGELFF. The CDR3 nucleotides are TGTGCCTGGAGTGTAGTGGACACCGGGGAGCTGTTTTTT. The V gene is TRBV30, the J gene TRBJ2-2, with unresolved D. The CDR3 sequence is 13 residues long. V was pared by 0 bases and J by 3 bases, with 5 bases between. CDR1 and CDR2 from the germline V gene are GTSNPN and SVGIG (reference sequence).

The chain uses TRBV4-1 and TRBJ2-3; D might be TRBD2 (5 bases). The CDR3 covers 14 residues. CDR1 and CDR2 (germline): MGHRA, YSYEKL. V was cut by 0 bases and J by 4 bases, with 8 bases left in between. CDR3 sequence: CASSQERGADTQYF. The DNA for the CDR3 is TGCGCCAGCAGCCAAGAACGGGGAGCAGATACGCAGTATTTT.

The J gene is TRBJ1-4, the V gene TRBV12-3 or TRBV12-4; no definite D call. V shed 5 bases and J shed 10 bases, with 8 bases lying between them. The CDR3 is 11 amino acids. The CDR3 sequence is CASSRVGKLFF. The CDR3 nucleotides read TGTGCCAGCAGTAGAGTCGGAAAACTGTTTTTT.

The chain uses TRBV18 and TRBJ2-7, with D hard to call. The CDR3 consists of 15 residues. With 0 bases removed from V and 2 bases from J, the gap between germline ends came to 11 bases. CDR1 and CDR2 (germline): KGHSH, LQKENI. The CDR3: CASSPPGLLAYEQYF. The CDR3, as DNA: TGTGCCAGCTCACCACCGGGCCTCTTGGCCTACGAGCAGTACTTC.

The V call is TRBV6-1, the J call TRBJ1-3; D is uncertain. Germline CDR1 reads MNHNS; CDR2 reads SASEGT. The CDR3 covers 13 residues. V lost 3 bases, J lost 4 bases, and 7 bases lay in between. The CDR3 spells CASSDLQGNTIYF. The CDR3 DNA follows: TGTGCCAGCAGTGATCTCCAGGGAAACACCATATATTTT.

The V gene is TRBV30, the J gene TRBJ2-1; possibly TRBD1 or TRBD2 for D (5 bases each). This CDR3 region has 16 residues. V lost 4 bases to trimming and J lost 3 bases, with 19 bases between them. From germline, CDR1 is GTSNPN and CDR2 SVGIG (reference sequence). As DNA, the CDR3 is TGTGCCTGGACCCTGGCGTTTGAGGGGCTCTACAATGAGCAGTTCTTC. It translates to CAWTLAFEGLYNEQFF.